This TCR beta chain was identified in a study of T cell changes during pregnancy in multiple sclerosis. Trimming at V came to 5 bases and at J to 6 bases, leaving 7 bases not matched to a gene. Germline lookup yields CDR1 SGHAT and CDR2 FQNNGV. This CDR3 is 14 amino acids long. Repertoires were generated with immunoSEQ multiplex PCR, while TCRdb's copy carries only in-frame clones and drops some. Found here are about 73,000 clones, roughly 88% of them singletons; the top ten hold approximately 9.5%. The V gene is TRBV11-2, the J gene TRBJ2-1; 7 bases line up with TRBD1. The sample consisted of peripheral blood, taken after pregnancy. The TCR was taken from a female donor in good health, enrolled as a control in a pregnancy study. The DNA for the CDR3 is TGTGCCAGCAGCACCCAGACAGGGAGCAATGAGCAGTTCTTC. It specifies CASSTQTGSNEQFF.